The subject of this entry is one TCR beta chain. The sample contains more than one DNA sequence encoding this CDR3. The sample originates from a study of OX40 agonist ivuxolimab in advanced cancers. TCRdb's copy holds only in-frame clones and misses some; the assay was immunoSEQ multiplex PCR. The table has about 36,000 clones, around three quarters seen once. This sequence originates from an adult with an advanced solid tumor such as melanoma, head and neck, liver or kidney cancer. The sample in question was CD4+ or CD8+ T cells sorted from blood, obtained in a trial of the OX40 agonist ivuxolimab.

The CDR3 bases are TGTGCCTGGAGTGTAGGGGGGCACTCTGGAAACACCATATATTTT. It codes for CAWSVGGHSGNTIYF. The chain combines TRBV30 with TRBJ1-3, with a tentative D call TRBD1 (6 bases). Germline V gene sequence: CDR1 GTSNPN, CDR2 SVGIG (reference sequence). The CDR3 extends over 15 amino acids. Between the trimmed V and J ends, which lost 0 bases and 0 bases, there was a span of 9 bases.